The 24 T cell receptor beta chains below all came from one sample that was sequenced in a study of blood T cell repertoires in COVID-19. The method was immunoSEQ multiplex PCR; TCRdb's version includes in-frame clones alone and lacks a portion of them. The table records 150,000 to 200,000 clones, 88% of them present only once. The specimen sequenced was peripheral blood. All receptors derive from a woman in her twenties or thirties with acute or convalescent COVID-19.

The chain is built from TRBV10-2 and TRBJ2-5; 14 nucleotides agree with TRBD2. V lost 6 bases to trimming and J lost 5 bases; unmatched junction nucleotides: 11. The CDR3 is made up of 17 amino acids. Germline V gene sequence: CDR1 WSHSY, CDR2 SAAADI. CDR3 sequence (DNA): TGCGCCAGCAGAGGGACTAGCGGGAGTGGAGGTTGGGAGACCCAGTACTTC. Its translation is CASRGTSGSGGWETQYF.

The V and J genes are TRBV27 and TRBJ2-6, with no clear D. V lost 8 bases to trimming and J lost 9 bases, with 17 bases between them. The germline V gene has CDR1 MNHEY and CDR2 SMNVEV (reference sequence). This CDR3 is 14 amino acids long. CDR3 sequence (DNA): TGTGCCAGCCGGTCCTCCTCTTTCGGCAACGTCCTGACTTTC. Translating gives CASRSSSFGNVLTF.

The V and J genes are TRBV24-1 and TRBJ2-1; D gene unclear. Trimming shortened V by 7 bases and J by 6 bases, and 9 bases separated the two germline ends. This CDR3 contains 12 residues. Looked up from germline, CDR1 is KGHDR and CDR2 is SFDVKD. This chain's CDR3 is CATRSNGNEQFF. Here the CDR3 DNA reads TGTGCCACCAGGTCTAACGGCAATGAGCAGTTCTTC.

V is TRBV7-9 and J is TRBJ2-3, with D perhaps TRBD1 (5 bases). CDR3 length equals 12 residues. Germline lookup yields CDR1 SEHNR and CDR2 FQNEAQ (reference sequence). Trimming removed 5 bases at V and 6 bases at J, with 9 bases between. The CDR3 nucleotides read TGTGCCAGCAGCACCGCAGGGGATACGCAGTATTTT. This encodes CASSTAGDTQYF.

The DNA for the CDR3 is TGTGCCAGCAGCTTAGGGCTCAGAAGTCTCATCTCATCTGGGGCCAACGTCCTGACTTTC. Residues: CASSLGLRSLISSGANVLTF. The chain is built from TRBV7-8 and TRBJ2-6; D unresolved. Trimming left V 1 base short and J 1 base short, with 20 bases between. CDR3 length: 20 residues. CDR1 and CDR2 from the germline V gene are SGHVS and FQNEAQ.

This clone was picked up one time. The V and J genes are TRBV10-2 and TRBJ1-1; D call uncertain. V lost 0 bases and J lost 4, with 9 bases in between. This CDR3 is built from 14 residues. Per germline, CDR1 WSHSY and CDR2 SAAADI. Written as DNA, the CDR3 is TGCGCCAGCAGTGAGTCGACTCGGGGCACTGAAGCTTTCTTT. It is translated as CASSESTRGTEAFF.

This CDR3 reads CASSANRGNEKLFF. The DNA for the CDR3 is TGTGCCAGCAGTGCGAACAGGGGTAATGAAAAACTGTTTTTT. This chain connects TRBV2 to TRBJ1-4, with TRBD1 matching 7 bases. Germline values: CDR1 SNHLY, CDR2 FYNNEI. The CDR3 length is 14 residues. V lost 4 bases, J lost 4 bases, and 3 bases stayed unmatched. The full variable domain, its missing parts supplied by reference TRBV2 and TRBJ1-4, is EPEVTQTPSHQVTQMGQEVILRCVPISNHLYFYWYRQILGQKVEFLVSFYNNEISEKSEIFDDQFSVERPDGSNFTLKIRSTKLEDSAMYFCASSANRGNEKLFFGSGTQLSVL.

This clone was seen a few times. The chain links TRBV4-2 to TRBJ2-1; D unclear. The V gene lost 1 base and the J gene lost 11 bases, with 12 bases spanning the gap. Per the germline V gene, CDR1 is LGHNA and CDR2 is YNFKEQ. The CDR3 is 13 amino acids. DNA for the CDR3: TGTGCCAGCAGCCAAGTGGAGAGTGGCAAGCAGTTCTTC. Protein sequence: CASSQVESGKQFF.

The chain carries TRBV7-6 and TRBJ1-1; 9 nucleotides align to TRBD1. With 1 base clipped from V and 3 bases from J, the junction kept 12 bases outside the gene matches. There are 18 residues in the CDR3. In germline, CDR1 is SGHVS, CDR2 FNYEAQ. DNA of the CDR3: TGTGCCAGCAGCTTAGGGGATAGTAGACAGGGGGTTTACACTGAAGCTTTCTTT. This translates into CASSLGDSRQGVYTEAFF.

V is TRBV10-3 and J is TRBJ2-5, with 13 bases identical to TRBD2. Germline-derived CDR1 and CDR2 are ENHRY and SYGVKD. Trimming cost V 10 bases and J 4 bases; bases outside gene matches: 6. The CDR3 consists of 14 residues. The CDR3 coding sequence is TGTGCCACTCGGACTAGCGGGAGCTCAGAGACCCAGTACTTC. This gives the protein CATRTSGSSETQYF.

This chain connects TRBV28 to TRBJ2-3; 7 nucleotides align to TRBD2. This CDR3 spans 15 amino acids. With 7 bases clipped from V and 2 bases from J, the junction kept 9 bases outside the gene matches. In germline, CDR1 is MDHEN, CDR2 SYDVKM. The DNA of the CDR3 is TGTGCCAGCACTCCCGCCGGGGGGACCACAGATACGCAGTATTTT. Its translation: CASTPAGGTTDTQYF.

The CDR3 nucleotides are TGTGCCGGGCCGGGACTAGTTTCGTACGAGCAGTACTTC. Translating it yields CAGPGLVSYEQYF. The rearrangement links TRBV6-4 to TRBJ2-7; 8 nucleotides line up with TRBD2. The length of the CDR3 is 13 residues. V lost 11 bases and J lost 4; bases outside the gene matches: 10. CDR1 and CDR2 (germline): MRHNA, SNTAGT.

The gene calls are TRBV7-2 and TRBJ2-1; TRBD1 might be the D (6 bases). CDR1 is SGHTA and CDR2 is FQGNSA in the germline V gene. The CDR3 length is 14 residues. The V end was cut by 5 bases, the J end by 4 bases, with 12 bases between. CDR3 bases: TGTGCCAGCAGCAATACAGGGAGTTACAATGAGCAGTTCTTC. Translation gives CASSNTGSYNEQFF.

The CDR3 reads CASSLSKIYGTTKFF. For the CDR3, the DNA is TGTGCCAGCAGTTTATCGAAGATTTACGGGACTACAAAGTTCTTC. The chain uses TRBV27 and TRBJ2-1; 7 positions match TRBD2. V shed 0 bases, J shed 14 bases, and the junction held 13 bases outside the gene matches. This CDR3 region has 15 residues. CDR1 and CDR2 (germline): MNHEY, SMNVEV (reference sequence).

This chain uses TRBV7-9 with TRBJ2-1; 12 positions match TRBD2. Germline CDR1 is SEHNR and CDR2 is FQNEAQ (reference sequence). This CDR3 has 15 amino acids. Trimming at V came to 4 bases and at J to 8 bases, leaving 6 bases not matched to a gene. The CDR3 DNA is TGTGCCAGCAGCTCGCGGACTAGCGGGAATTATGAGCAGTTCTTC. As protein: CASSSRTSGNYEQFF.

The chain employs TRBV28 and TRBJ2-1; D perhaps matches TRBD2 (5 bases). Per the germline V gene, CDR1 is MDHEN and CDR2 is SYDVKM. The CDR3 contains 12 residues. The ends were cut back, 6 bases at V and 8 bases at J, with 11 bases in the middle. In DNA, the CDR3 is TGTGCCAGCAGCATACTAGTCGATGAGCAGTTCTTC. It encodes CASSILVDEQFF.

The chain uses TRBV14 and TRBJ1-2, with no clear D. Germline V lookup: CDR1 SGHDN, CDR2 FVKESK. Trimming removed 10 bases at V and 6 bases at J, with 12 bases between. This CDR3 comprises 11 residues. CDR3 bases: TGTGCCACCCGAGGGTTCGATGGCTACACCTTC. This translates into CATRGFDGYTF.

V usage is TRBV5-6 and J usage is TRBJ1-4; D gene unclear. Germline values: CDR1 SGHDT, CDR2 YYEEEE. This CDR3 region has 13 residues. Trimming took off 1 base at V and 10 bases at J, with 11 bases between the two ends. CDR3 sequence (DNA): TGTGCCAGCAGCTTGTCGAGTGTTGGAAAACTGTTTTTT. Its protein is CASSLSSVGKLFF.

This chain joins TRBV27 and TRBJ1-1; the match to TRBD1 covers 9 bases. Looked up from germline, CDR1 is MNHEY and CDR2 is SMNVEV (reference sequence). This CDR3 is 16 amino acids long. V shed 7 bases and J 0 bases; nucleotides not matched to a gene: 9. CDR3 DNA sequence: TGTGCCAGCACCCCTAACAGGGGGCTTATGAACACTGAAGCTTTCTTT. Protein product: CASTPNRGLMNTEAFF.

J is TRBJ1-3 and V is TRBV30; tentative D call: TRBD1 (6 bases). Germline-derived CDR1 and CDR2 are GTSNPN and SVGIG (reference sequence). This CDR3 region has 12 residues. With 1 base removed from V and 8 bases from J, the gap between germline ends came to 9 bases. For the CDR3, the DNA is TGTGCCTGGAGTGCGGACAGTCACACCATATATTTT. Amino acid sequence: CAWSADSHTIYF.

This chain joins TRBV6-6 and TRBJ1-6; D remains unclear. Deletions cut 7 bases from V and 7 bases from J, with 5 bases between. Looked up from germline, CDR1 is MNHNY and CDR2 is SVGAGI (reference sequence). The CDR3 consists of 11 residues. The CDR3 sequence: CASTQNSPLHF. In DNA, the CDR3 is TGTGCCAGCACCCAAAATTCACCCCTCCACTTT.

CDR3: CASSLGAVQETQYF. DNA of the CDR3: TGCGCCAGCAGCTTGGGGGCAGTTCAAGAGACCCAGTACTTC. The chain is built from TRBV5-1 and TRBJ2-5; no clear D gene. Germline values: CDR1 SGHRS, CDR2 YFSETQ. V lost 0 bases and J lost 2, with 8 bases in between. The CDR3 extends over 14 amino acids.

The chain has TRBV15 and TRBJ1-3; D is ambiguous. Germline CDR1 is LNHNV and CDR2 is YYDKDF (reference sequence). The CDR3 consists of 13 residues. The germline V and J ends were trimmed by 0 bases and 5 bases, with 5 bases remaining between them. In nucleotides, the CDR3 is TGTGCCACCAGCAGAGATAGCCGAAACACCATATATTTT. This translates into CATSRDSRNTIYF.

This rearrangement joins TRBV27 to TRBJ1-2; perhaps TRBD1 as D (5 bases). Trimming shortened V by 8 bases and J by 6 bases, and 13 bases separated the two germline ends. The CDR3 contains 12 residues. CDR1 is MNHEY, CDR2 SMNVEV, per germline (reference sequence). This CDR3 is CASWGGWNGYTF. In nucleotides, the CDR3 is TGTGCCAGCTGGGGCGGTTGGAATGGCTACACCTTC.